What follows is one TCR beta chain and its context. This specimen belongs to a study of T cell responses to AZD1222 COVID-19 vaccine. TCRdb's table, derived via immunoSEQ multiplex PCR, lists solely in-frame clones and lacks some. Of about 150,000 clones in the sample, approximately 90% were seen once. V lost 2 bases to trimming and J lost 6 bases; unmatched junction nucleotides: 19. The CDR3 is made up of 19 amino acids. The germline V gene has CDR1 KGHSH and CDR2 LQKENI. The chain recombines TRBV18 with TRBJ1-5; the match to TRBD1 covers 7 bases. Specimen: peripheral blood, collected on day 0 of AZD1222 vaccination. This TCR was recovered from an adult in good health. The CDR3 reads CASSPYSPGTAFMGQPQHF. The CDR3 DNA follows: TGTGCCAGCTCACCATATTCTCCCGGGACAGCCTTTATGGGTCAGCCCCAGCATTTT.